Below, 15 T cell receptor beta chains from the same sample are listed, as sequenced in a study of cytomegalovirus exposure and HLA in healthy donors. A multiplex PCR was run with 60 Vbeta primers and 13 Jbeta primers. Measured with immunoSEQ multiplex PCR; TCRdb has only the in-frame clones, and not every one. Among 85,000 to 95,000 clones listed, less than 10% were seen once. Sequencing input: PBMCs. The source is a man aged 50-59 years in good health and CMV-seronegative.

In its sample, this clone was seen a few times. The chain employs TRBV28 and TRBJ1-2; TRBD1 might be the D (6 bases). Germline values: CDR1 MDHEN, CDR2 SYDVKM. This CDR3 spans 14 amino acids. V was trimmed by 3 bases and J by 3 bases, leaving 11 bases between them. The CDR3 DNA sequence: TGTGCCAGCAGTTTGCGCAGGGGCTACTATGGCTACACCTTC. Amino acid sequence: CASSLRRGYYGYTF.

The rearrangement links TRBV21-1 to TRBJ2-7; the DNA was not compared with TRBD1, the D call given in the table. TRBV21-1 is termed a pseudogene. CDR3 length: 14 amino acids. The CDR3 DNA reads as TGTGCCAGCAGCATACGAGACAGACCCTACGAGCAGTACTTC. It codes for CASSIRDRPYEQYF.

The gene calls are TRBV7-2 and TRBJ2-7, with D possibly TRBD2 on 6 matching bases. V was cut by 3 bases and J by 5 bases, with 23 bases left in between. This CDR3 region has 17 residues. Germline CDR1 is SGHTA and CDR2 is FQGNSA. DNA for the CDR3: TGTGCCAGCAGCTTCCAGAGTGGGAGGCAGGGTAAGAACGAGCAGTACTTC. Its translation is CASSFQSGRQGKNEQYF.

This clone occurred a few times. The chain is built from TRBV11-3 and TRBJ2-2; D gene ambiguous. V lost 4 bases and J 5 bases, leaving 5 bases between the germline ends. The germline V gene encodes CDR1 SGHNT and CDR2 YENEEA. The CDR3 runs 12 residues. CDR3 sequence: CASSSETGELFF. CDR3 bases: TGTGCCAGCAGCTCCGAGACCGGGGAGCTGTTTTTT.

This clone was seen a few times. The CDR3 DNA follows: TGTGCCAGCAGCTTATTCCCAGCGGGAAGGAACACCGGGGAGCTGTTTTTT. Translation: CASSLFPAGRNTGELFF. The rearrangement links TRBV7-2 to TRBJ2-2, with 7 bases identical to TRBD2. Germline V gives CDR1 SGHTA, CDR2 FQGNSA. V lost 2 bases, J lost 1 base, and 7 bases stayed unmatched. This CDR3 is 17 amino acids long. Using reference TRBV7-2 and TRBJ2-2 for the parts outside the CDR3, the full variable domain is GAGVSQSPSNKVTEKGKDVELRCDPISGHTALYWYRQSLGQGLEFLIYFQGNSAPDKSGLPSDRFSAERTGGSVSTLTIQRTQQEDSAVYLCASSLFPAGRNTGELFFGEGSRLTVL.

This chain links TRBV30 with TRBJ1-4; D uncertain. Between the trimmed V and J ends, which lost 1 base and 5 bases, there was a span of 8 bases. From germline, CDR1 is GTSNPN and CDR2 SVGIG (reference sequence). This CDR3 is built from 13 residues. The CDR3 protein is CAWSGTGNEKLFF. DNA of the CDR3: TGTGCCTGGAGTGGGACGGGAAATGAAAAACTGTTTTTT.

This clone was recorded a few times. CDR3 coding DNA: TGTGCCAGCGCGATGCGAGGCTCCTACAATGAGCAGTTCTTC. The encoded protein is CASAMRGSYNEQFF. The chain employs TRBV6-5 and TRBJ2-1, with no clear D. CDR3 length: 14 residues. V lost 8 bases to trimming and J lost 0 bases, with 11 bases between them. The germline gives CDR1 MNHEY, CDR2 SVGAGI.

This clone was counted only a few times. The chain links TRBV11-2 to TRBJ2-3; possible D gene TRBD1, 5 bases. CDR3 length: 13 amino acids. The V gene lost 5 bases and the J gene lost 5 bases, with 11 bases spanning the gap. The germline V gene has CDR1 SGHAT and CDR2 FQNNGV. This chain's CDR3 is CASSPRQLDTQYF. The CDR3 DNA reads as TGTGCCAGCAGCCCTAGACAGCTAGATACGCAGTATTTT.

The V and J genes are TRBV10-2 and TRBJ2-5; D might be TRBD2 (7 bases). The last part of the DNA fits TRBJ2-7 better; the J call may be wrong. This CDR3 is built from 14 residues. Germline V gene sequence: CDR1 WSHSY, CDR2 SAAADI. The CDR3 region has the DNA TGCGCCAGCGGCACTGGGGGGGCAGTTAACGAGCAGTACTTC. Its protein product is CASGTGGAVNEQYF.

There are a few counts of this clone. The genes are TRBV5-1 and TRBJ2-3, with D possibly being TRBD1 (5 bases). The CDR3 is 18 amino acids. CDR1 is SGHRS, CDR2 YFSETQ, per germline. V lost 0 bases and J lost 0, with 17 bases in between. The CDR3 bases are TGCGCCAGCAGCTTGGCCAGCCAGGGTGTATGGAGCACAGATACGCAGTATTTT. This encodes CASSLASQGVWSTDTQYF.

This clone was recorded a few times. The chain links TRBV6-1 to TRBJ2-7, with 9 bases aligning to TRBD2. The CDR3 loop spans 14 amino acids. Germline V gives CDR1 MNHNS, CDR2 SASEGT. J was trimmed by 1 base and V by 6 bases; bases with no gene match: 4. CDR3: CASRAGGVSYEQYF. For the CDR3, the DNA is TGTGCCAGCAGGGCGGGGGGGGTGTCCTACGAGCAGTACTTC.

The chain uses TRBV14 and TRBJ2-5; D possibly corresponds to TRBD2 (6 bases). This CDR3 is built from 14 residues. In germline, CDR1 is SGHDN, CDR2 FVKESK. Trimming took off 1 base at V and 11 bases at J, with 17 bases between the two ends. CDR3 region: CASSQGGTLLRQYF. DNA for the CDR3: TGTGCCAGCAGCCAAGGGGGGACTTTGCTGAGGCAGTACTTC.

The V and J genes are TRBV5-6 and TRBJ2-1, with D tentatively TRBD2 (6 bases). Germline V gene lookup returns CDR1 SGHDT and CDR2 YYEEEE. With 4 bases removed from V and 4 bases from J, the gap between germline ends came to 12 bases. CDR3 length: 14 amino acids. The CDR3 coding sequence is TGTGCCAGCAGCCCGAGACTAGTTTACAATGAGCAGTTCTTC. It yields the protein CASSPRLVYNEQFF.

The gene calls are TRBV5-1 and TRBJ2-2; TRBD2 aligns across 7 bases. This CDR3 is 19 amino acids long. The germline CDR1 and CDR2 sequences are SGHRS and YFSETQ. V lost 4 bases to trimming and J lost 3 bases; unmatched junction nucleotides: 18. The CDR3 DNA sequence: TGCGCCAGCAGCCCCGGGGAGGGCCTCAAATCATATTACACCGGGGAGCTGTTTTTT. Translated: CASSPGEGLKSYYTGELFF.

As to this clone: The germline gene is not matched at one end of the junction; a read error may be the cause. CDR3 loop: CASSNSGGVGQPQHF. The CDR3 DNA is TGTGCCAGCAGTAACTCCGGGGGGGTAGGTCAGCCCCAGCATTTT. The rearrangement joins TRBV6-5 to TRBJ1-5; a weak D match, TRBD1 (5 bases). The CDR3 totals 15 residues. CDR1 and CDR2 (germline): MNHEY, SVGAGI.